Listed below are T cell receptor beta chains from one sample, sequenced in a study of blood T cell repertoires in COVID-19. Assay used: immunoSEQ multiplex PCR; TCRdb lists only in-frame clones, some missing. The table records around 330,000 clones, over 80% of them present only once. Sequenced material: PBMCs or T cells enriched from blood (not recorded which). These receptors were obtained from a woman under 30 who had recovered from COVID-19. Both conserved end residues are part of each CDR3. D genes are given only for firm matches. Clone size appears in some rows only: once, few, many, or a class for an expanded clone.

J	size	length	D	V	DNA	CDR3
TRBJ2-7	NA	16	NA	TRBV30	TGTGCCTGGAGAGGAGGGGCGGTTTATCTTGACTACGAGCAGTACTTC	CAWRGGAVYLDYEQYF
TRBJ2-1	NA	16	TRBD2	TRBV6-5	TGTGCCAGCAGTTACTCGAGGGCTAGCGGATTACATGAGCAGTTCTTC	CASSYSRASGLHEQFF
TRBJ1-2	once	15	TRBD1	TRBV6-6	TGTGCCAGCAGTTACTTCCGTACAGGGGCAGATGGCTACACCTTC	CASSYFRTGADGYTF
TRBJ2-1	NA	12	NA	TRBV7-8	TGTGCCAGCAGCGCGAGCTTCTATGAGCAGTTCTTC	CASSASFYEQFF
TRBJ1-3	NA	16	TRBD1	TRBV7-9	TGTGCCAGCAGCTTACAGGGGGCATCGGTAGGAAACACCATATATTTT	CASSLQGASVGNTIYF
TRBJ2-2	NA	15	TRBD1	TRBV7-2	TGTGCCAGCAGCGTAGAAACAGGGGTCACCGGGGAGCTGTTTTTT	CASSVETGVTGELFF
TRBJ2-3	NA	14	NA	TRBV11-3	TGTGCCAGCAGCGGCGGCGAGATCACAGATACGCAGTATTTT	CASSGGEITDTQYF
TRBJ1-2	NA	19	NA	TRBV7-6	TGTGCCAGCAGCTTAGGCCGAAACACCCCGGGGAGGAAACCCTATGGCTACACCTTC	CASSLGRNTPGRKPYGYTF
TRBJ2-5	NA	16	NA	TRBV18	TGTGCCAGCTCCCCGGGCACCGGGAGAGTCGAAGAGACCCAGTACTTC	CASSPGTGRVEETQYF
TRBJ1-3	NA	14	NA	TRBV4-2	TGTGCCAGCAGCCCTTCGGGATCTGGAAACACCATATATTTT	CASSPSGSGNTIYF
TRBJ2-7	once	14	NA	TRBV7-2	TGTGCCAGCAGTTACAGCGGGTTTTCCTACGAGCAGTACTTC	CASSYSGFSYEQYF
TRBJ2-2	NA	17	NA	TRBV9	TGTGCCAGCAGCCCAAGGGGTGGAACATTAAACACCGGGGAGCTGTTTTTT	CASSPRGGTLNTGELFF
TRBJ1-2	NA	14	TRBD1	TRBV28	TGTGCCAGCAGCAGACAGGGCAAAGGTGATGGCTACACCTTC	CASSRQGKGDGYTF
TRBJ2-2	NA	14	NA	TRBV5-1	TGCGCCAGCAGCCTACAGTATTTCAACGGGGAGCTGTTTTTT	CASSLQYFNGELFF
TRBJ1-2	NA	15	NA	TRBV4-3	TGCGCCAGCAGCCAAGATTCGCGGGCCAACTATGGCTACACCTTC	CASSQDSRANYGYTF
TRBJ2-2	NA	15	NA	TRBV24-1	TGTGCCACCAGTGATACTGGCCAGGGCGCTGGGGAGCTGTTTTTT	CATSDTGQGAGELFF
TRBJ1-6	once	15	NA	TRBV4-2	TGTGCCAGCAGCCAAGAGACGGTCGGAGATTCACCCCTCCACTTT	CASSQETVGDSPLHF
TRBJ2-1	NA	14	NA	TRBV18	TGTGCCAGCTCACCGTCAGGGATCTACAATGAGCAGTTCTTC	CASSPSGIYNEQFF
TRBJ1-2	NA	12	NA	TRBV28	TGTGCCAGCAGCCGGCGGGGGATTGGCTACACCTTC	CASSRRGIGYTF
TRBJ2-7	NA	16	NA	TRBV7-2	TGTGCCAGCAGCGCAGATAGCGCCCATGGCTCCTACGAGCAGTACTTC	CASSADSAHGSYEQYF
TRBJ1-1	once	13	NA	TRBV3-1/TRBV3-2	TGTGCCAGCAGCCGGACTGAGAACACTGAAGCTTTCTTT	CASSRTENTEAFF
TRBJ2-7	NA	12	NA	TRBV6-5	TGTGCCAGCTCGCGCCCGTACTACGAGCAGTACTTC	CASSRPYYEQYF
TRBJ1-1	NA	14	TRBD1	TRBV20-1	TGCAGTGCTAGTGCCGGACAGGGGGGCACTGAAGCTTTCTTT	CSASAGQGGTEAFF